This T cell receptor (beta chain) derives from a study of shared T cell receptors in the human thymus. Sequenced by immunoSEQ multiplex PCR; TCRdb stores in-frame clones only, minus some. The sample has hundreds of thousands of clones; 85% to 95% are singletons. The CDR3 length is 14 residues. CDR1 MNHEY and CDR2 SVGAGI come from the germline V gene. V was pared by 5 bases and J by 5 bases, with 16 bases between. This clone was found once. Specimen: thymocytes. The chain couples TRBV6-5 to TRBJ2-7, with TRBD2 as a possible D gene (5 bases). This TCR derives from a human donor. The CDR3 is CASSIYHGRDEQYF. CDR3 in DNA: TGTGCCAGCAGTATATACCATGGGCGGGACGAGCAGTACTTC.